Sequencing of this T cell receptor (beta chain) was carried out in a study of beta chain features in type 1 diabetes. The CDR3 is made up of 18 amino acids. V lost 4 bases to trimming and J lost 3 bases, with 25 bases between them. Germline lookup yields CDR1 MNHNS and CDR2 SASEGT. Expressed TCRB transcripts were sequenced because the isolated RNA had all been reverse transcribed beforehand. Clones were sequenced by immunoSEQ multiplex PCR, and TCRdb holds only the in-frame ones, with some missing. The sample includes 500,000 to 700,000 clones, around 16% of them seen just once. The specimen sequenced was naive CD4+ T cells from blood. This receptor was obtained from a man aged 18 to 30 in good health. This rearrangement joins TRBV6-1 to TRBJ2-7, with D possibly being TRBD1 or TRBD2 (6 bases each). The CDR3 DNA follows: TGTGCCAGCAGTGGCCTGGGGGGCCTCGGGCCCCTAGACTACGAGCAGTACTTC. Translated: CASSGLGGLGPLDYEQYF.